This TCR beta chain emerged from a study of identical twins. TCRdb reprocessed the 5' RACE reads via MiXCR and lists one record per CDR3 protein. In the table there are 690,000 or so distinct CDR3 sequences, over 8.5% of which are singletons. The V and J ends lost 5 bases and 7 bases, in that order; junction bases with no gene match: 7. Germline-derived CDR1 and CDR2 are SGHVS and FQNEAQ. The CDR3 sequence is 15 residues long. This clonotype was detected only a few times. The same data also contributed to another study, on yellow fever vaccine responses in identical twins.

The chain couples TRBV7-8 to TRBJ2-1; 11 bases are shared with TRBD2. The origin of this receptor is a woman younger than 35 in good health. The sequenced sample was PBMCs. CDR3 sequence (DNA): TGTGCCAGCAGCGCGCCGGGACTAGCGGTGAATGAGCAGTTCTTC. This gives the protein CASSAPGLAVNEQFF.